This T cell receptor beta chain stems from a study of OX40 agonist ivuxolimab in advanced cancers. Study-wide findings and caveats: Normalized expansion of T-cell clones was also low for some nonresponders. Circulating CD4+ and CD8+ T cells showed clonal expansion by week 6 at 0.1 to 3.0 mg/kg.

Data came from immunoSEQ multiplex PCR; TCRdb stores just in-frame clones and leaves some out. This sample carries some 33,000 clones, roughly 81% of them seen once, and the ten largest clones take about a fifth. Autoimmune disease history or systemic immunosuppression led to patient exclusion. Remarks on this clone: What it binds is not known.

CDR3 length equals 17 residues. With 2 bases removed from V and 9 bases from J, the gap between germline ends came to 24 bases. Germline CDR1 and CDR2: SGHRS and YFSETQ. The chain uses TRBV5-1 and TRBJ2-1; D might be TRBD1 (5 bases). This sequence originates from an adult with an advanced solid tumor such as melanoma, head and neck, liver or kidney cancer. Here the sequenced sample was CD4+ or CD8+ T cells sorted from blood, taken in a trial of the OX40 agonist ivuxolimab. CDR3 in DNA: TGCGCCAGCAGCTTTGCCCTGGGGCGTCCCTTCTCTCGTGAGCAGTTCTTC. Its translation is CASSFALGRPFSREQFF.